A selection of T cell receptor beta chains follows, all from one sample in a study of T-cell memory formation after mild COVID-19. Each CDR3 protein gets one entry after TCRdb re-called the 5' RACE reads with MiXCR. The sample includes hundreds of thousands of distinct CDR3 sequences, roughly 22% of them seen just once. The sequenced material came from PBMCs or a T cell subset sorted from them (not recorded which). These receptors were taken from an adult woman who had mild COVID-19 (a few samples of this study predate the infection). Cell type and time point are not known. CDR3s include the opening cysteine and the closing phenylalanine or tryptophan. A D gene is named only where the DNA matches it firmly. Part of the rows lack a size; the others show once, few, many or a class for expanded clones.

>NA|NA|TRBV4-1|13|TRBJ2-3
CASSGVGTDTQYF
TGCGCCAGCAGCGGGGTAGGAACAGATACGCAGTATTTT
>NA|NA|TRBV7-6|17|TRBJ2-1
CARSLLGRDSSYNEQFF
TGTGCCAGAAGCTTATTAGGGCGGGACAGCTCCTACAATGAGCAGTTCTTC
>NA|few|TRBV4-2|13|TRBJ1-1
CASSQDRGGTAFF
TGTGCCAGCAGCCAAGATAGGGGGGGTACTGCTTTCTTT
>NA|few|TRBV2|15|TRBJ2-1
CASSEMGSSYNEQFF
TGTGCCAGCAGTGAAATGGGCAGCTCCTACAATGAGCAGTTCTTC
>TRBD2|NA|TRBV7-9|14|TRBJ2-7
CASTSGGNSREQYF
TGTGCCAGCACCTCGGGGGGGAACTCGCGCGAGCAGTACTTC
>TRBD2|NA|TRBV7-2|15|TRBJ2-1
CASSIAGASYNEQFF
TGTGCCAGCAGCATAGCGGGAGCCTCCTACAATGAGCAGTTCTTC
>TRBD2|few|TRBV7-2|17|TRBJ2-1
CASSLELAGDSYNEQFF
TGTGCCAGCAGCTTAGAACTAGCGGGAGACTCCTACAATGAGCAGTTCTTC
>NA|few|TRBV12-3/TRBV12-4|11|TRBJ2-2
CASRGFAELFF
TGTGCCAGCAGAGGGTTCGCGGAGCTGTTTTTT
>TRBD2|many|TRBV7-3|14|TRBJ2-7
CASSLSGGQGEQYF
TGTGCCAGCAGCTTATCGGGGGGTCAAGGCGAGCAGTACTTC
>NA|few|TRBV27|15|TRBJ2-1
CASSFLRGGSNEQFF
TGTGCCAGCAGTTTCCTCCGGGGAGGATCCAATGAGCAGTTCTTC
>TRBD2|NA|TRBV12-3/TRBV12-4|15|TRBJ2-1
CASSLASGRRDEQFF
TGTGCCAGCAGTTTGGCTAGCGGGAGGAGAGATGAGCAGTTCTTC
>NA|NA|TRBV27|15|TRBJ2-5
CASSKGLYVQETQYF
TGTGCCAGCAGTAAGGGACTCTACGTTCAAGAGACCCAGTACTTC
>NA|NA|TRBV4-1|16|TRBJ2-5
CASSQAPGTLQETQYF
TGCGCCAGCAGCCAGGCTCCCGGGACGCTCCAAGAGACCCAGTACTTC
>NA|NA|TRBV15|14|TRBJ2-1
CATSWSNSYNEQFF
TGTGCCACCTCTTGGTCCAACTCCTACAATGAGCAGTTCTTC
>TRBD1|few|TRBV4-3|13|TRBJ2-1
CASSMDRANEQFF
TGCGCCAGCAGCATGGACAGGGCCAATGAGCAGTTCTTC
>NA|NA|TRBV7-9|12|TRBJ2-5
CASRVGEETQYF
TGTGCCAGCAGGGTTGGGGAAGAGACCCAGTACTTC
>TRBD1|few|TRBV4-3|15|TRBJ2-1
CASSQKTGDAYEQFF
TGCGCCAGCAGCCAAAAAACAGGGGATGCCTATGAGCAGTTCTTC
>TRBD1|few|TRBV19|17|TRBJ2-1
CASSTQWGQAKVHEQFF
TGTGCCAGTAGTACCCAGTGGGGACAGGCTAAAGTCCACGAGCAGTTCTTC
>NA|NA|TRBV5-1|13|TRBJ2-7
CASSGGYRDEQYF
TGCGCCAGCAGCGGCGGGTACAGGGACGAGCAGTACTTC
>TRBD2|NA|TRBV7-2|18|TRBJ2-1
CASSSPGGGRGSYNEQFF
TGTGCCAGCAGCTCACCCGGGGGAGGGCGGGGATCCTACAATGAGCAGTTCTTC
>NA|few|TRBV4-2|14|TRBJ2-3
CASRIYPSTDTQYF
TGTGCCAGCCGAATATACCCTAGCACAGATACGCAGTATTTT
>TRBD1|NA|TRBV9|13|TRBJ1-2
CASSAGQGGGYTF
TGTGCCAGCAGCGCAGGACAGGGTGGTGGCTACACCTTC
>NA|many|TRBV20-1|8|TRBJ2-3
CSAGAQYF
TGCAGTGCTGGGGCGCAGTATTTT
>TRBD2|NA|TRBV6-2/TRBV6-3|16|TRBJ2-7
CASSYTSGRYSYEQYF
TGTGCCAGCAGTTATACTAGCGGGAGGTACTCCTACGAGCAGTACTTC
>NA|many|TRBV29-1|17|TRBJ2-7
CSVALYGTAAFSYEQYF
TGCAGCGTTGCCCTCTATGGGACCGCAGCTTTCTCCTACGAGCAGTACTTC
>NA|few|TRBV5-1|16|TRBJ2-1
CASSLAGSSSYNEQFF
TGCGCCAGCAGCTTGGCGGGTAGCAGCTCCTACAATGAGCAGTTCTTC
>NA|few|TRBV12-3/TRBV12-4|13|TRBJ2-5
CASSKYNGETQYF
TGTGCCAGCAGCAAATACAACGGAGAGACCCAGTACTTC